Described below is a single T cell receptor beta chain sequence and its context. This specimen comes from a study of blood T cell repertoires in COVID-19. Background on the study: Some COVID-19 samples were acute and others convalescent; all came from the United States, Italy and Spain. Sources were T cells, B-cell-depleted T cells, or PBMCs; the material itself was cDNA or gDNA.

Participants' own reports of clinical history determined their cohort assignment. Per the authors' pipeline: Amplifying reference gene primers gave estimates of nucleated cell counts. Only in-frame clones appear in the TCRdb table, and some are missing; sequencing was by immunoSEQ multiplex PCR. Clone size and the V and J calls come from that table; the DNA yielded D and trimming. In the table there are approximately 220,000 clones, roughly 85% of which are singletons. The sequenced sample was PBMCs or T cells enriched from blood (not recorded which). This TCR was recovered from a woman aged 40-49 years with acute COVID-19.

This chain's CDR3 is CASSFYERDTYGYTF. DNA for the CDR3: TGTGCCAGCAGCTTCTATGAACGGGACACCTATGGCTACACCTTC. J is TRBJ1-2 and V is TRBV7-2, with D perhaps matching TRBD1 (6 bases). The germline CDR1 and CDR2 sequences are SGHTA and FQGNSA. Trimming shortened V by 3 bases and J by 4 bases, and 15 bases separated the two germline ends. This CDR3 comprises 15 residues.